The 28 T cell receptor beta chains below all came from one sample that was sequenced in a study of T-cell reconstitution after alpha-beta-depleted transplantation in children. Preparation of the TCRbeta library was carried out with unique molecular identifiers. TCRdb re-called the PCR reads through MiXCR, storing one row per CDR3 protein. This sample has 200,000 to 250,000 distinct CDR3 sequences, with 12% found just once. The specimen comprised PBMCs from the stem cell graft donor, sampled from the stem cell graft. Receptors originate from a human donor who donated a stem cell graft to a child with acute lymphoblastic leukemia.

This clonotype was counted many times. The V gene is TRBV20-1, the J gene TRBJ2-7; 11 nucleotides agree with TRBD2. CDR1 is DFQATT and CDR2 is SNEGSKA in the germline V gene (reference sequence). V shed 3 bases and J 6 bases; nucleotides not matched to a gene: 10. The CDR3 is made up of 15 amino acids. CDR3 sequence (DNA): TGCAGTGCTAGGGCTTTGACTAGCGGGATGAGCGAGCAGTACTTC. Encoded protein: CSARALTSGMSEQYF.

The sample holds many counts of this clonotype. Its ends do not fully match the called genes, so a read error is possible. The V gene is TRBV11-2, the J gene TRBJ1-4; D call uncertain. The CDR3 consists of 14 residues. Germline CDR1 reads SGHAT; CDR2 reads FQNNGV. CDR3 DNA: TGTGCCAGCAGCTTAGGGATCCCTAATGAAAAATTGTTTTTT. This translates into CASSLGIPNEKLFF.

At least ten counts were recorded for this clonotype. This sequence joins TRBV19 and TRBJ1-1; no definite D call. V lost 4 bases and J lost 11, with 14 bases in between. This CDR3 is 12 amino acids long. Germline lookup yields CDR1 LNHDA and CDR2 SQIVND (reference sequence). The CDR3 here is CASSNLGRNAFF. The CDR3 bases are TGTGCCAGTAGTAATCTCGGCAGGAACGCTTTCTTT.

This clonotype has at least ten counts. The CDR3 sequence is CSAREGGPYNEQFF. Here the CDR3 DNA reads TGCAGTGCTAGGGAAGGGGGGCCCTACAATGAGCAGTTCTTC. This chain links TRBV20-1 with TRBJ2-1, with D perhaps being TRBD1 or TRBD2 (6 bases each). The V end was cut by 3 bases, the J end by 2 bases, with 11 bases between. This CDR3 contains 14 residues. Germline values: CDR1 DFQATT, CDR2 SNEGSKA (reference sequence).

Worth noting for this clonotype: A read error may be the cause here, since a much bigger clone is one base away. The V call is TRBV5-1, the J call TRBJ2-3, with 8 bases fitting TRBD1. V trimming: 10 bases; J trimming: 1 base; junction bases outside the gene matches: 11. Germline V gene data show CDR1 as SGHRS and CDR2 as YFSETQ. CDR3 length equals 15 residues. CDR3 sequence reads: CAGHGQGTRTDTQYF. The CDR3 DNA reads TGCGCCGGCCATGGACAGGGAACTCGCACAGATACGCAGTATTTT.

This clonotype was recorded at least ten times. The chain recombines TRBV7-2 with TRBJ2-1; D unclear. Germline loops: CDR1 SGHTA, CDR2 FQGNSA. Deletions cut 1 base from V and 0 bases from J, with 10 bases between. The CDR3 loop spans 16 amino acids. Here the CDR3 reads CASSLGVHRSYNEQFF. The CDR3 nucleotides are TGTGCCAGCAGCTTAGGCGTACACCGCTCCTACAATGAGCAGTTCTTC. The full variable domain, completed using reference TRBV7-2 and TRBJ2-1, is GAGVSQSPSNKVTEKGKDVELRCDPISGHTALYWYRQSLGQGLEFLIYFQGNSAPDKSGLPSDRFSAERTGGSVSTLTIQRTQQEDSAVYLCASSLGVHRSYNEQFFGPGTRLTVL.

This clonotype was detected ten times or more. The CDR3 is CASSPWGGLHLSRSSYNEQFF. The CDR3 DNA follows: TGTGCCAGCAGCCCTTGGGGGGGACTACATTTGAGCCGGAGCTCCTACAATGAGCAGTTCTTC. The V gene is TRBV7-2, the J gene TRBJ2-1; 7 bases map to TRBD2. This CDR3 spans 21 amino acids. J gave up 0 bases and V 5 bases, and 22 bases lay outside the gene matches. The germline V gene encodes CDR1 SGHTA and CDR2 FQGNSA.

Ten or more counts support this clonotype. This chain connects TRBV5-1 to TRBJ1-4, with 9 nucleotides matching TRBD1. J gave up 8 bases and V 4 bases, and 9 bases lay outside the gene matches. This CDR3 comprises 15 residues. Germline V CDR1 and CDR2: SGHRS, YFSETQ. The CDR3 spells CASSQNRGQQEKLFF. In DNA form, the CDR3 reads TGCGCCAGCAGCCAGAACAGGGGGCAACAGGAAAAACTGTTTTTT.

Comments on this clonotype: A much bigger clone sits one base away, suggesting this may be a read error. The chain uses TRBV5-1 and TRBJ2-1, with D perhaps matching TRBD2 (6 bases). CDR3 length equals 15 residues. Trimming removed 2 bases from V and 4 bases from J, with 13 bases in between. The germline V gene encodes CDR1 SGHRS and CDR2 YFSETQ. In nucleotides, the CDR3 is TGCGCCAGCAGCTTTAGCTGGGGGGAGTACAATGAGCAGTTCTTC. Protein: CASSFSWGEYNEQFF.

This clonotype rates as medium-sized. The rearrangement joins TRBV7-9 to TRBJ2-3, with 7 bases matching TRBD2. The CDR3 runs to 14 residues. V lost 3 bases and J lost 5; bases outside the gene matches: 5. Per germline, CDR1 SEHNR and CDR2 FQNEAQ (reference sequence). For the CDR3, the DNA is TGTGCCAGCAGCTTGGGAGGGGACGTAGATACGCAGTATTTT. Protein sequence: CASSLGGDVDTQYF.

The sample holds a few counts of this clonotype. A clone one base away is much larger, so this may be a read error. This rearrangement joins TRBV10-3 to TRBJ2-4, with D unclear. Germline V gene lookup returns CDR1 ENHRY and CDR2 SYGVKD. This CDR3 contains 17 residues. As DNA, the CDR3 is TGTGCCATCAGTGAAAGGGAAGGATCAGTAGCCAAAAACAGTCAGTACTTC. Residues: CAISEREGSVAKNSQYF.

This clonotype occurred many times. In DNA form, the CDR3 reads TGTGCCAGCAGCTTAGCGGGGGCAGGTACTGAAGCTTTCTTT. Its protein is CASSLAGAGTEAFF. The chain employs TRBV7-9 and TRBJ1-1; possibly TRBD1 for D (6 bases). Germline assignment: CDR1 SEHNR and CDR2 FQNEAQ (reference sequence). V lost 0 bases, J lost 5 bases, and 10 bases lay in between. This CDR3 is built from 14 residues.

In this sample, this clonotype turned up many times. V is TRBV5-1 and J is TRBJ1-4, with TRBD1 identical over 7 bases. The CDR3 totals 14 residues. In germline, CDR1 is SGHRS, CDR2 YFSETQ. The V and J ends lost 4 bases and 5 bases, in that order; junction bases with no gene match: 5. This CDR3 is CASSRTGVNEKLFF. The CDR3 bases are TGCGCCAGCAGCCGCACAGGGGTAAATGAAAAACTGTTTTTT.

This clonotype was recorded a few times. The genes are TRBV7-9 and TRBJ1-2; 7 bases fit TRBD1. The CDR3 extends over 14 amino acids. J was trimmed by 6 bases and V by 5 bases; bases with no gene match: 9. Germline V lookup: CDR1 SEHNR, CDR2 FQNEAQ (reference sequence). The CDR3 reads CASSLTYGQDGYTF. CDR3 bases: TGTGCCAGCAGCCTAACGTACGGACAGGATGGCTACACCTTC. Together with reference TRBV7-9 and TRBJ1-2, the CDR3 gives the full variable domain: DTGVSQNPRHKITKRGQNVTFRCDPISEHNRLYWYRQTLGQGPEFLTYFQNEAQLEKSRLLSDRFSAERPKGSFSTLEIQRTEQGDSAMYLCASSLTYGQDGYTFGSGTRLTVV.

The chain uses TRBV6-5 and TRBJ2-7; D unresolved. The CDR3 covers 14 residues. Deletions cut 5 bases from V and 0 bases from J, with 11 bases between. Germline V gene sequence: CDR1 MNHEY, CDR2 SVGAGI. The CDR3: CASSRELSSYEQYF. The CDR3 DNA is TGTGCCAGCAGTCGTGAGCTTAGCTCCTACGAGCAGTACTTC.

This sequence joins TRBV7-9 and TRBJ2-2; tentative D call: TRBD2 (6 bases). The CDR3 extends over 15 amino acids. The germline V gene encodes CDR1 SEHNR and CDR2 FQNEAQ (reference sequence). The V and J ends lost 4 bases and 4 bases respectively, with 13 bases between them. In nucleotides, the CDR3 is TGTGCCAGCAGCTACGGGGAGGCCCTCACCGGGGAGCTGTTTTTT. Amino acid sequence: CASSYGEALTGELFF.

With respect to this clonotype: Being one base from a much bigger clone, this may be a read error. The chain employs TRBV9 and TRBJ2-1, with 8 bases identical to TRBD2. Germline lookup yields CDR1 SGDLS and CDR2 YYNGEE. This CDR3 comprises 15 residues. Unmatched junction bases numbered 6, after V lost 2 bases and J lost 5 bases. The CDR3 loop reads CASSVAGGSHNEQFF. CDR3 nucleotides: TGTGCCAGCAGCGTGGCGGGAGGTTCCCACAATGAGCAGTTCTTC. The entire variable domain, with the rest obtained from reference TRBV9 and TRBJ2-1, is as follows: DSGVTQTPKHLITATGQRVTLRCSPRSGDLSVYWYQQSLDQGLQFLIQYYNGEERAKGNILERFSAQQFPDLHSELNLSSLELGDSALYFCASSVAGGSHNEQFFGPGTRLTVL.

This clonotype was seen many times. The chain joins TRBV7-2 to TRBJ1-4; D call uncertain. CDR1 and CDR2 from the germline V gene are SGHTA and FQGNSA. V lost 4 bases, J lost 4 bases, and 16 bases lay in between. There are 16 residues in the CDR3. CDR3 in amino acids: CASSSRGNAVNEKLFF. The CDR3, as DNA: TGTGCCAGCAGCTCAAGAGGAAACGCCGTTAATGAAAAACTGTTTTTT.

This clonotype was observed many times. This chain joins TRBV7-9 and TRBJ2-7, with D hard to call. The V gene's germline CDR1 is SEHNR and CDR2 FQNEAQ (reference sequence). This CDR3 comprises 12 residues. Trimming left V 5 bases short and J 0 bases short, with 5 bases between. For the CDR3, the DNA is TGTGCCAGCAGCCAGACCTCCTACGAGCAGTACTTC. Residues: CASSQTSYEQYF.

This clonotype was recorded many times. The J gene is TRBJ2-2, the V gene TRBV6-1, with 9 bases matching TRBD1. The CDR3 spans 17 residues. The V gene end was trimmed by 6 bases and the J gene end by 5 bases; junction bases not matched to a gene: 13. Germline assignment: CDR1 MNHNS and CDR2 SASEGT. The CDR3 DNA reads TGTGCCAGCAGCAAGAGCCCGGGACAGGGTGGAACCGGGGAGCTGTTTTTT. As protein: CASSKSPGQGGTGELFF.

This clonotype is a singleton in its sample. The CDR3 protein is CASSSLSGRAHGELFF. CDR3 in DNA: TGTGCCAGCAGCTCCCTATCGGGGAGGGCCCACGGGGAGCTGTTTTTT. This chain connects TRBV7-3 to TRBJ2-2; 7 nucleotides match TRBD2. Germline V gene lookup returns CDR1 SGHTA and CDR2 FQGTGA. The trim removed 4 bases at V and 7 bases at J, leaving 12 bases unmatched. The CDR3 has 16 residues. Full variable domain (outside the CDR3, taken from reference TRBV7-3 and TRBJ2-2): GAGVSQTPSNKVTEKGKYVELRCDPISGHTALYWYRQSLGQGPEFLIYFQGTGAADDSGLPNDRFFAVRPEGSVSTLKIQRTERGDSAVYLCASSSLSGRAHGELFFGEGSRLTVL.

The table lists this clonotype with many counts. This chain links TRBV7-8 with TRBJ1-5; 9 nucleotides match TRBD1. Germline V CDR1 and CDR2: SGHVS, FQNEAQ. The J segment lost 6 bases and the V segment lost 7 bases, leaving 10 bases of the junction unmatched. CDR3 length equals 15 residues. In DNA form, the CDR3 reads TGTGCCAGCAAAATGGACAGGGGTTCGGGTCAGCCCCAGCATTTT. This translates into CASKMDRGSGQPQHF.

The rearrangement uses TRBV7-2 and TRBJ2-3; possible D gene TRBD2, 5 bases. The germline V gene has CDR1 SGHTA and CDR2 FQGNSA. The CDR3 spans 17 residues. Trimming shortened V by 5 bases and J by 1 base, and 19 bases separated the two germline ends. CDR3 bases: TGTGCCAGCAGCAAAGGTGGGCGGGCAACTCGCACAGATACGCAGTATTTT. Residues: CASSKGGRATRTDTQYF.

Many counts were recorded for this clonotype. This chain connects TRBV5-1 to TRBJ2-2; tentatively, D is TRBD1 (6 bases). This CDR3 is built from 15 residues. Trimming stripped 6 bases from V and 6 bases from J, with 18 bases between. Germline CDR1 SGHRS, CDR2 YFSETQ. The CDR3, as DNA: TGCGCCAGCAAATCCAGGACAGAAGGGGCCGGGGAGCTGTTTTTT. Its protein is CASKSRTEGAGELFF.

This clonotype was detected only a few times. The chain employs TRBV7-9 and TRBJ2-1; TRBD2 agrees at 14 bases. The CDR3 is made up of 16 amino acids. Trimming at V came to 2 bases and at J to 8 bases, leaving 5 bases not matched to a gene. CDR1 and CDR2 from the germline V gene are SEHNR and FQNEAQ (reference sequence). The CDR3, as DNA: TGTGCCAGCAGCTTAAAAGGGACTAGCGGGAGCGATGAGCAGTTCTTC. Translating it yields CASSLKGTSGSDEQFF.

This clonotype was seen repeatedly, ten times or more. The chain links TRBV28 to TRBJ1-2; D call uncertain. Germline V gene data show CDR1 as MDHEN and CDR2 as SYDVKM. The ends were cut back, 7 bases at V and 4 bases at J, with 25 bases in the middle. The CDR3 has 17 residues. The CDR3 DNA reads TGTGCCAGCAATCAGCTCCCCGGACGGCCACTATCCTATGGCTACACCTTC. Amino acids: CASNQLPGRPLSYGYTF.

This clonotype has ten or more counts. The chain recombines TRBV5-5 with TRBJ2-7; D tentatively fits TRBD1 or TRBD2 (5 bases each). V gave up 4 bases and J gave up 1 base, with 18 bases separating them. Germline loops: CDR1 SGHKS, CDR2 YYEKEE (reference sequence). The CDR3 consists of 16 residues. The CDR3 DNA reads as TGTGCCAGCAGCGTCAGTGTGGGACGTTTATCCTACGAGCAGTACTTC. This encodes CASSVSVGRLSYEQYF.

This clonotype showed up many times. This rearrangement joins TRBV7-2 to TRBJ2-2, with 10 bases identical to TRBD2. This CDR3 spans 16 amino acids. Germline assignment: CDR1 SGHTA and CDR2 FQGNSA. V gave up 7 bases and J gave up 4 bases; unmatched junction bases: 9. The CDR3 spells CASIVSSGRATGELFF. Written as DNA, the CDR3 is TGTGCCAGCATAGTCTCCAGCGGGAGGGCCACCGGGGAGCTGTTTTTT.